Below, one T cell receptor beta chain is given with its context. Its antigen has not been determined. No quality values exist for individual bases; no much larger clone is one base distant. Whole blood was collected in K2EDTA tubes by collaborating institutions according to the institutions' own protocols. For TCRbeta analysis, collaborators shipped samples as frozen whole blood, isolated PBMCs, or DNA extracted from either of those sample types. TCRbeta CDR3 regions were amplified from genomic DNA by means of the immunoSEQ Assay, a bias-controlled multiplex PCR. Per the original workflow: The number of nucleated cells in each sample was estimated by amplification of reference gene primers within the assay. To quantify the absolute abundance of each unique TCRbeta CDR3 rearrangement, sequence reads were collapsed and filtered. Productive Simpson clonality was computed per sample as the square root of Simpson's diversity index over productive rearrangements. What TCRdb holds here is the immuneACCESS table cut down to in-frame rearrangements. Part of the clones is not present; checked against another copy, under half of the missing clones reflect an unresolved V gene, and the others are unexplained. That table furnishes V, J and clone size, whereas the DNA furnished D and trimming. For this sample there are 100,000 or so clones; almost 95% appear just once. The top ten constitute approximately 5.4% of the sample.

These data belong to a study of blood T cell repertoires in COVID-19 (TCRdb year 2020). For the wider study: Samples covering the acute and convalescent phases of COVID-19 were provided by collaborators in the United States, Italy and Spain. The material from the prospective study consisted of cDNA or gDNA derived from T cells, B-cell-depleted T cells, or PBMCs. Subjects who had been exposed to COVID-19, were actively infected with it, or had recovered from it provided the deeply sampled blood TCRbeta repertoires that made up the dataset. The repertoires were released in a freely available public database intended as a resource for research on the immune response to SARS-CoV-2. Samples came from the ongoing ImmuneRACE study (first 160 participants) plus 1,254 subjects from 6 global collaborators. A de-identified subject ID, COVID-19 status, age in years and sex were almost always included in the sample metadata. Where available, HLA class I and class II types were obtained from metadata supplied by the sample provider rather than from assay-based typing. Overall results and qualifications from the work: Clinical and demographic metadata were provided uncurated, with the amount varying by source and participant.

The CDR3 contains 15 residues, cysteine and phenylalanine counted. The CDR3 DNA has 45 bases and is translated from base 1. The germline V and J ends show losses of 0 bases and 6 bases respectively, and no gene match explains 8 bases of the junction. CDR1 and CDR2 (SGHRS, YFSETQ) derive from the germline V gene. Sequencing was performed on peripheral blood. The receptor chain draws on TRBV5-1 and TRBJ1-2; TRBD1 lines up with 7 middle nucleotides. The receptor comes from a man aged 50-59 years with active COVID-19. At the DNA level, the sequence is TGCGCCAGCAGCTTGGGACAGGGAAACTTCGATGGCTACACCTTC. Translated, it gives CASSLGQGNFDGYTF.